Presented here are 19 T cell receptor beta chains from one specimen sequenced in a study of shared clonotypes between healthy human individuals. Method: immunoSEQ multiplex PCR; TCRdb's copy keeps in-frame clones and lacks some. The data contain 2 million to 2.5 million clones, over 85% of them seen just once; the ten biggest clones take up 0.3% to 0.4%. Input material: naive CD4+ T cells from PBMCs. Sample subset: CD45RA+ positively selected. These receptors all stem from a man younger than 35 in good health. Some clones in this sample may be carry-over from other donors' samples.

The chain links TRBV7-2 to TRBJ1-1, with a tentative D call TRBD1 (5 bases). V lost 7 bases to trimming and J lost 1 base, with 16 bases between them. Germline V gene sequence: CDR1 SGHTA, CDR2 FQGNSA. The CDR3 contains 15 residues. The CDR3 is CASIRTGPGNTEAFF. In DNA, the CDR3 is TGTGCCAGCATCCGGACGGGGCCGGGGAACACTGAAGCTTTCTTT.

The rearrangement links TRBV2 to TRBJ2-1; 11 bases are shared with TRBD1. The CDR3 consists of 15 residues. Germline assignment: CDR1 SNHLY and CDR2 FYNNEI. The junction had 11 bases not matched to a gene; V was cut back by 8 bases and J by 8 bases. The CDR3 DNA reads TGTGCCAGCTCCGTGGGGGACAGGGGGACCGATGAGCAGTTCTTC. Protein product: CASSVGDRGTDEQFF.

This chain links TRBV6-6 with TRBJ2-2; TRBD1 matches at 9 bases. The length of the CDR3 is 16 residues. Germline trimming cut 6 bases from V and 7 bases from J; bases unmatched to any gene: 12. CDR1 and CDR2 from the germline V gene are MNHNY and SVGAGI (reference sequence). The CDR3 DNA reads as TGTGCCAGCAGGAGACAGGGGGTGCCCAGGGGCGGGGAGCTGTTTTTT. Translated: CASRRQGVPRGGELFF.

V and J are TRBV23-1 and TRBJ2-7; 7 nucleotides line up with TRBD1. TRBV23-1 is labeled an ORF, and its function is uncertain. Unmatched junction bases numbered 7, after V lost 2 bases and J lost 3 bases. The CDR3 extends over 15 amino acids. The CDR3 region has the DNA TGCGCCAGCAGTCAAAAAGGCGCAGGGGGCTACGAGCAGTACTTC. It encodes CASSQKGAGGYEQYF.

The rearrangement links TRBV6-6 to TRBJ2-7, with D possibly TRBD2 on 6 matching bases. V dropped 4 bases and J dropped 6 bases, with 13 bases sitting between them. There are 13 residues in the CDR3. Germline CDR1 reads MNHNY; CDR2 reads SVGAGI (reference sequence). As DNA, the CDR3 is TGTGCCAGCAGTTCACCGACTAGACCCGAGCAGTACTTC. As protein: CASSSPTRPEQYF.

The chain recombines TRBV5-4 with TRBJ2-7; D unclear. The CDR3 has 14 residues. The V and J ends lost 4 bases and 2 bases respectively, with 13 bases between them. Germline V CDR1 and CDR2: SGHNT, YYREEE (reference sequence). CDR3 residues: CASSLRTAPYEQYF. CDR3 DNA sequence: TGTGCCAGCAGCCTGAGGACGGCGCCCTACGAGCAGTACTTC.

This clone appeared a single time. The chain uses TRBV7-6 and TRBJ2-7; 9 positions agree with TRBD1. Per the germline V gene, CDR1 is SGHVS and CDR2 is FNYEAQ. With V trimmed by 5 bases and J by 5 bases, 7 bases remained unmatched. The CDR3 contains 14 residues. Here the CDR3 DNA reads TGTGCCAGCAGCCGGACAGGGGTTGGCGACGAGCAGTACTTC. This codes for CASSRTGVGDEQYF. Based on the CDR3 plus reference TRBV7-6 and TRBJ2-7, the full variable domain is GAGVSQSPRYKVTKRGQDVALRCDPISGHVSLYWYRQALGQGPEFLTYFNYEAQQDKSGLPNDRFSAERPEGSISTLTIQRTEQRDSAMYRCASSRTGVGDEQYFGPGTRLTVT.

This clone was counted a single time. The rearrangement joins TRBV27 to TRBJ1-2; D uncertain. The CDR3 spans 9 residues. The V and J ends lost 9 bases and 7 bases respectively, with 6 bases between them. Germline V gives CDR1 MNHEY, CDR2 SMNVEV (reference sequence). For the CDR3, the DNA is TGTGCCAGAAAATGTGGCTACACCTTC. It specifies CARKCGYTF.

The chain couples TRBV10-1 to TRBJ2-3, with D possibly matching TRBD1 (5 bases). The CDR3 consists of 15 residues. V was cut by 4 bases and J by 4 bases, with 15 bases left in between. Germline lookup yields CDR1 WNHNN and CDR2 SYGVQD (reference sequence). DNA for the CDR3: TGCGCCAGCAGTGGACCCCCAGGGAAAGCAGATACGCAGTATTTT. It encodes CASSGPPGKADTQYF.

A remark on this clone: The sample carries other DNA sequences with the same CDR3. This chain links TRBV5-1 with TRBJ1-4; the D is unclear. The germline CDR1 and CDR2 sequences are SGHRS and YFSETQ. V lost 2 bases to trimming and J lost 6 bases, with 8 bases between them. The CDR3 length is 13 residues. CDR3 region: CASSFRGDEKLFF. CDR3 in DNA: TGCGCCAGCAGCTTCCGGGGAGATGAAAAACTGTTTTTT.

The chain is built from TRBV10-3 and TRBJ2-3, with D perhaps being TRBD1 or TRBD2 (5 bases each). In germline, CDR1 is ENHRY, CDR2 SYGVKD. Trimming removed 3 bases at V and 0 bases at J, with 10 bases between. This CDR3 spans 15 amino acids. The CDR3 here is CAISDPGRSTDTQYF. The CDR3 nucleotides read TGTGCCATCAGTGACCCGGGACGGAGCACAGATACGCAGTATTTT.

The count of this clone is one. This chain connects TRBV19 to TRBJ2-6, with a weak D call TRBD1 (6 bases). Germline V gene data show CDR1 as LNHDA and CDR2 as SQIVND (reference sequence). The CDR3 consists of 15 residues. V lost 4 bases and J 2 bases, leaving 9 bases between the germline ends. This chain's CDR3 is CASSTHRAGANVLTF. CDR3 coding DNA: TGTGCCAGTAGTACCCACAGGGCTGGGGCCAACGTCCTGACTTTC.

The V gene is TRBV18, the J gene TRBJ2-7; TRBD1 agrees at 11 bases. There are 13 residues in the CDR3. The germline V gene has CDR1 KGHSH and CDR2 LQKENI. Trimming removed 5 bases from V and 6 bases from J; junction bases left unmatched: 3. CDR3 protein: CASSAGQGVEQYF. The CDR3 DNA reads as TGTGCCAGCTCAGCGGGACAGGGGGTCGAGCAGTACTTC.

The CDR3 protein is CASSHSLLGVTNEKLFF. The CDR3 region has the DNA TGTGCCAGCAGCCATTCCCTTCTAGGGGTAACTAATGAAAAACTGTTTTTT. The genes are TRBV7-6 and TRBJ1-4; perhaps TRBD1 as D (5 bases). The CDR3 has 17 amino acids. V shed 5 bases and J shed 1 base, with 17 bases lying between them. Germline V gene lookup returns CDR1 SGHVS and CDR2 FNYEAQ.

V usage is TRBV19 and J usage is TRBJ1-2, with D possibly TRBD1 on 5 matching bases. Germline V gene data show CDR1 as LNHDA and CDR2 as SQIVND (reference sequence). The V end lost 4 bases, the J end lost 4 bases, and 16 bases lay between the germline ends. The CDR3 spans 15 residues. The CDR3 sequence is CASSTRDLPSYGYTF. The CDR3 nucleotides read TGTGCCAGTAGTACTCGGGACCTTCCCTCCTATGGCTACACCTTC.

This chain uses TRBV9 with TRBJ1-3; D is unresolved. Trimming stripped 0 bases from V and 2 bases from J, with 12 bases between. The germline V gene has CDR1 SGDLS and CDR2 YYNGEE. There are 16 residues in the CDR3. The CDR3 sequence is CASSVAGVIAGNTIYF. Here the CDR3 DNA reads TGTGCCAGCAGCGTAGCTGGGGTAATAGCTGGAAACACCATATATTTT.

The chain carries TRBV9 and TRBJ1-2; 7 positions agree with TRBD1. The germline V gene encodes CDR1 SGDLS and CDR2 YYNGEE. The CDR3 has 15 residues. With 4 bases clipped from V and 3 bases from J, the junction kept 9 bases outside the gene matches. In nucleotides, the CDR3 is TGTGCCAGCAGCCCCAGACAGGGTCTGCACTATGGCTACACCTTC. Its translation: CASSPRQGLHYGYTF.

The rearrangement uses TRBV10-3 and TRBJ2-1; D uncertain. The CDR3 length is 15 residues. Germline values: CDR1 ENHRY, CDR2 SYGVKD. V was trimmed by 1 base and J by 1 base, leaving 8 bases between them. CDR3 amino acids: CAISEFLSSYNEQFF. The CDR3 nucleotides are TGTGCCATCAGTGAGTTTTTATCGTCCTACAATGAGCAGTTCTTC.

This sequence joins TRBV6-6 and TRBJ2-7; 7 positions agree with TRBD1. The CDR3 has 15 residues. Germline V gene sequence: CDR1 MNHNY, CDR2 SVGAGI (reference sequence). The J segment lost 2 bases and the V segment lost 7 bases, leaving 11 bases of the junction unmatched. CDR3: CASTYSGGQTYEQYF. CDR3 nucleotide sequence: TGTGCCAGCACCTACTCAGGGGGACAAACCTACGAGCAGTACTTC.